This T cell receptor (beta chain) was sequenced in a study of blood T cell repertoires in COVID-19 (dated by TCRdb to between 2020 and 2021). Background for the entire study: Samples covering the acute and convalescent phases of COVID-19 were provided by collaborators in the United States, Italy and Spain. Subjects who had been exposed to COVID-19, were actively infected with it, or had recovered from it provided the deeply sampled blood TCRbeta repertoires that made up the dataset. A de-identified subject ID, COVID-19 status, age in years and sex were almost always included in the sample metadata. HLA class I and class II types, where available, came from metadata supplied by the sample provider rather than from assay-based typing. The repertoires were released in a freely available public database meant as a resource for research on the immune response to SARS-CoV-2. The prospective study material was composed of cDNA or gDNA derived from T cells, B-cell-depleted T cells, or PBMCs. Samples were obtained from the ongoing ImmuneRACE study (first 160 participants) and from approximately 1,200 subjects provided by 6 global collaborators.

The CDR3 has 14 amino acids, counting the end cysteine and phenylalanine. The DNA shown is the 42-base CDR3, in frame from base 1. V loses 0 bases of germline sequence and J loses 4 bases, and the interval between the two ends is 10 bases. CDR1 and CDR2 (SGHAT, FQNNGV) derive from the germline V gene. Note on this clone: What antigen it recognizes has not been identified. One base away there is no much larger clone; base qualities are not given.

Summary of the overall study and its limitations: The quantity of clinical and demographic metadata differed by source and by participant and was supplied without curation.

Enrolling through a virtual design, the prospective study's participants ranged in age from roughly 18 to 95 years and lived across approximately 25 United States geographic areas. In the prospective study, participants were assigned to cohorts based on the clinical history participants reported in a screening survey and a study questionnaire. ImmuneRACE Cohort 3 recovered participants were defined by two consecutive negative NP/OP PCR tests, healthcare professional clearance, or symptom resolution. In the prospective study, whole blood, serum and a nasopharyngeal or oropharyngeal swab were collected from each participant by mobile phlebotomists. Participants in the prospective study had the option to provide additional blood draws and questionnaires over a roughly 2-month period. Blood samples from the prospective study were shipped frozen or at room temperature prior to DNA extraction. TCRbeta CDR3 regions were amplified from genomic DNA by means of the immunoSEQ Assay, a bias-controlled multiplex PCR. The original methods were these. Nucleated cell counts per sample were estimated from amplification of reference gene primers within the assay. To quantify the absolute abundance of each unique TCRbeta CDR3 rearrangement, sequence reads were collapsed and filtered. For each sample, productive Simpson clonality was calculated as the square root of Simpson's diversity index across productive rearrangements. Here the immuneACCESS table is served through TCRdb, limited to in-frame sequences with V and J called. Missing clones are a known gap in these copies; in checked studies unresolved V genes cover under half, and the rest lacks a known reason. V and J calls plus clone size are reproduced from that table; the DNA served to infer D and trimming. The sample yields roughly 200,000 clones; about 87% were counted once. The ten largest clones add up to roughly 2.8% of the sample.

The sequence came from a woman aged 25 to 39 who had recovered from COVID-19. The source material was PBMCs or T cells enriched from blood (not recorded which). Recombination joined TRBV11-2 with TRBJ2-7, with the identity of the D gene unclear. The sequenced DNA is TGTGCCAGCAGCTTAGAGGTTGGGCCGTACGAGCAGTACTTC. The encoded protein is CASSLEVGPYEQYF.